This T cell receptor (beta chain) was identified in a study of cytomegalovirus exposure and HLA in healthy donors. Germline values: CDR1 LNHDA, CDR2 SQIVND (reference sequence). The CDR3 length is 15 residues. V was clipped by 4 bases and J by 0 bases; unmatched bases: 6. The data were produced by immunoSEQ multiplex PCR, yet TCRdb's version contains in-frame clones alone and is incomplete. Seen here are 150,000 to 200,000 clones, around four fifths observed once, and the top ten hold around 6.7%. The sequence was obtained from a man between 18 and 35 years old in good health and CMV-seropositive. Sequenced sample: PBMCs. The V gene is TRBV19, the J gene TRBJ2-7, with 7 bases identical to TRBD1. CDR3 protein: CASSTRDSLSYEQYF. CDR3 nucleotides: TGTGCCAGTAGTACCCGGGACAGCCTCTCCTACGAGCAGTACTTC.